The rows below give T cell receptor beta chains drawn from one sample of a study of blood T cell repertoires in COVID-19. Sequencing used immunoSEQ multiplex PCR; TCRdb keeps in-frame clones, though not all of them. Of under 450,000 clones detected, 70% to 85% appear once; the ten largest clones hold approximately 1%. Sequences were obtained from peripheral blood. These receptors all stem from a human donor with acute or convalescent COVID-19. The donor label of this sample is uncertain. CDR3s include the opening cysteine and the closing phenylalanine or tryptophan. The D gene is left open where the match is weak. A row's size may be missing; if present it is once, few, many or a size class.

NA,TRBV4-1,14,TRBJ1-2,NA,CASSRGQLNYGYTF,TGCGCCAGCAGCCGAGGACAGCTTAACTATGGCTACACCTTC
NA,TRBV4-1,14,TRBJ1-4,TRBD1,CASSQAGGNEKLFF,TGCGCCAGCAGCCAAGCAGGGGGCAATGAAAAACTGTTTTTT
NA,TRBV3-1/TRBV3-2,14,TRBJ1-6,NA,CASSQVGANSPLHF,TGTGCCAGCAGCCAAGTGGGGGCTAATTCACCCCTCCACTTT
NA,TRBV7-9,16,TRBJ2-7,NA,CASSLGRGRSNYEQYF,TGTGCCAGCAGCTTGGGCAGGGGAAGATCCAACTACGAGCAGTACTTC
NA,TRBV3-1/TRBV3-2,17,TRBJ2-1,TRBD2,CASSKLAGSFSYNEQFF,TGTGCCAGCAGCAAACTAGCGGGGTCTTTTTCCTACAATGAGCAGTTCTTC
NA,TRBV28,15,TRBJ1-5,NA,CASSAGGSSNQPQHF,TGTGCCAGCAGTGCGGGGGGCTCAAGCAATCAGCCCCAGCATTTT
NA,TRBV6-5,15,TRBJ2-7,TRBD2,CASSGPSGRSAEQYF,TGTGCCAGCAGCGGCCCCAGCGGGAGGTCTGCCGAGCAGTACTTC
NA,TRBV27,13,TRBJ2-7,NA,CASSLSRGHEQYF,TGTGCCAGCAGTTTATCGCGAGGCCACGAGCAGTACTTC
NA,TRBV6-6,14,TRBJ2-7,NA,CASSYNIERDEQYF,TGTGCCAGCAGCTACAATATTGAGAGGGACGAGCAGTACTTC
NA,TRBV5-3,13,TRBJ1-1,NA,CARGPQLNTEAFF,TGTGCCAGAGGCCCACAACTGAACACTGAAGCTTTCTTT
NA,TRBV4-2,15,TRBJ2-5,TRBD1,CASSQDQGGTETQYF,TGTGCCAGCAGCCAAGATCAAGGGGGCACGGAGACCCAGTACTTC
NA,TRBV7-9,12,TRBJ2-5,NA,CASSLGRETQYF,TGTGCCAGCAGCCTTGGTCGGGAGACCCAGTACTTC
NA,TRBV30,16,TRBJ1-2,TRBD1,CAWSTGDRERVGGYTF,TGTGCCTGGAGTACTGGGGACAGGGAACGGGTTGGTGGCTACACCTTC
few,TRBV30,14,TRBJ1-5,NA,CAWSPGTPNQPQHF,TGTGCCTGGAGTCCCGGGACACCAAATCAGCCCCAGCATTTT
NA,TRBV7-2,15,TRBJ1-1,NA,CASSLGTLMNTEAFF,TGTGCCAGCAGCTTAGGGACACTGATGAACACTGAAGCTTTCTTT
NA,TRBV7-9,16,TRBJ1-4,TRBD1,CASSTDRGGIGEKLFF,TGTGCCAGCAGCACGGACAGGGGAGGTATCGGTGAAAAACTGTTTTTT
NA,TRBV6-6,16,TRBJ1-1,NA,CASSRGGGGGNTEAFF,TGTGCCAGCAGTCGAGGGGGGGGCGGTGGGAACACTGAAGCTTTCTTT
NA,TRBV6-5,15,TRBJ1-2,TRBD1,CASSSPGQGAYGYTF,TGTGCCAGCAGCTCGCCGGGACAGGGGGCGTATGGCTACACCTTC
NA,TRBV5-8,18,TRBJ2-6,TRBD1,CASSSPGDRGSGANVLTF,TGTGCCAGCAGCTCACCCGGGGACAGGGGGTCGGGGGCCAACGTCCTGACTTTC
NA,TRBV7-6,16,TRBJ2-7,TRBD1,CASSLVGTADYYEQYF,TGTGCCAGCAGCTTAGTCGGGACAGCAGATTACTACGAGCAGTACTTC
once,TRBV4-1,15,TRBJ2-1,TRBD2,CASSLVLAAYNEQFF,TGCGCCAGCAGTCTGGTACTAGCGGCCTACAATGAGCAGTTCTTC
NA,TRBV3-1/TRBV3-2,12,TRBJ1-5,NA,CASSHAGLPQHF,TGTGCCAGCAGCCACGCGGGGCTGCCCCAGCATTTT
few,TRBV7-8,15,TRBJ1-1,TRBD1,CASSLRDRGAPEAFF,TGTGCCAGCAGCTTAAGGGACAGGGGGGCGCCTGAAGCTTTCTTT
NA,TRBV11-2,13,TRBJ1-6,NA,CASSLDIGSPLHF,TGTGCCAGCAGCTTAGATATCGGGTCACCCCTCCACTTT
NA,TRBV30,11,TRBJ1-2,NA,CAWRGSRGYTF,TGTGCCTGGAGGGGCTCCCGGGGCTACACCTTC
NA,TRBV6-5,13,TRBJ2-7,NA,CASRRGQAYEQYF,TGTGCCAGCAGACGCGGACAAGCCTACGAGCAGTACTTC
NA,TRBV7-2,13,TRBJ1-1,NA,CASSLKRNTEAFF,TGTGCCAGCAGCTTAAAGAGGAACACTGAAGCTTTCTTT
NA,TRBV4-1,15,TRBJ1-1,NA,CASSWTRGEDTEAFF,TGCGCCAGCAGCTGGACCCGGGGAGAAGACACTGAAGCTTTCTTT
NA,TRBV15,16,TRBJ2-3,TRBD2,CATSRVGGGFTDTQYF,TGTGCCACCAGCAGAGTTGGCGGGGGGTTCACAGATACGCAGTATTTT
NA,TRBV5-6,14,TRBJ1-1,NA,CVSSFDWRGTEAFF,TGTGTCAGCAGTTTTGACTGGCGGGGCACTGAAGCTTTCTTT
NA,TRBV28,15,TRBJ2-1,TRBD2,CASMRRGVLLNEQFF,TGTGCCAGCATGCGTCGGGGGGTACTTTTGAATGAGCAGTTCTTC
NA,TRBV18,15,TRBJ1-1,TRBD1,CASSQTAGGNTEAFF,TGTGCCAGCTCCCAAACGGCAGGGGGGAACACTGAAGCTTTCTTT
once,TRBV9,15,TRBJ2-7,TRBD1,CASSAGQGVPYEQYF,TGTGCCAGCAGCGCTGGACAGGGGGTTCCCTACGAGCAGTACTTC
few,TRBV7-9,17,TRBJ2-2,TRBD1,CASSLTGTGINTGELFF,TGTGCCAGCAGCTTAACAGGGACAGGGATCAACACCGGGGAGCTGTTTTTT
NA,TRBV29-1,14,TRBJ1-2,NA,CSAVPNTGNYGYTF,TGCAGCGCCGTCCCTAATACAGGAAACTATGGCTACACCTTC
NA,TRBV27,16,TRBJ2-7,NA,CASSPDLIGGTYEQYF,TGTGCCAGCAGTCCAGACTTGATTGGGGGGACCTACGAGCAGTACTTC
once,TRBV9,14,TRBJ1-6,TRBD1,CASSVGTANSPLHF,TGTGCCAGCAGCGTCGGGACAGCAAATTCACCCCTCCACTTT
NA,TRBV5-1,15,TRBJ2-2,NA,CASSLVAGNTGELFF,TGCGCCAGCAGCTTGGTCGCGGGGAACACCGGGGAGCTGTTTTTT
NA,TRBV7-9,15,TRBJ1-3,TRBD1,CASSFRGSSGNTIYF,TGTGCCAGCAGCTTCAGGGGGAGCTCTGGAAACACCATATATTTT
NA,TRBV28,14,TRBJ2-1,TRBD2,CASSTGTRYNEQFF,TGTGCCAGCAGTACCGGGACTAGATACAATGAGCAGTTCTTC
NA,TRBV7-9,15,TRBJ2-5,TRBD2,CASSPGTSGPTAQYF,TGTGCCAGCAGCCCCGGGACTAGCGGTCCTACGGCCCAGTACTTC
NA,TRBV5-1,13,TRBJ2-7,NA,CASSSTNFYEQYF,TGCGCCAGCAGCTCGACTAATTTCTACGAGCAGTACTTC